The rows below give T cell receptor beta chains drawn from one sample of a study of T cell repertoires in cytomegalovirus infection. TCRdb re-called the reads with MiXCR, one entry per CDR3 protein. Here the sample spans more than 200,000 distinct CDR3 sequences, 8% to 9.5% being singletons. The sequencing sample was made of PBMCs. These receptors were collected from a human donor in good health (CMV status not recorded). Some clones in this sample may be carry-over from other donors' samples. Both conserved end residues are part of each CDR3. D genes are given only for firm matches. Expanded clones are given a class, and other clones once, few, many or no size at all.

V gene	J gene	clone size	D gene	CDR3 protein	CDR3 DNA
TRBV9	TRBJ1-2	NA	TRBD1	CASSVRDSSNYGYTF	TGTGCCAGCAGCGTCCGGGACAGCTCTAACTATGGCTACACCTTC
TRBV28	TRBJ2-7	once	NA	CASSKQIYEQYF	TGTGCCAGCAGTAAGCAGATCTACGAGCAGTACTTC
TRBV6-6	TRBJ2-7	NA	NA	CASRRGKGSYEQYF	TGTGCCAGCAGGAGGGGGAAAGGCTCCTACGAGCAGTACTTC
TRBV2	TRBJ1-5	few	TRBD1	CASSGQGSQPQHF	TGTGCCAGCAGCGGACAGGGGAGTCAGCCCCAGCATTTT
TRBV28	TRBJ1-2	many	TRBD1	CASSFGQGAFGYTF	TGTGCCAGCAGTTTTGGACAGGGGGCGTTTGGCTACACCTTC
TRBV5-6	TRBJ1-1	NA	TRBD1	CASRIGQGNTEAFF	TGTGCCAGCAGAATAGGACAGGGGAACACTGAAGCTTTCTTT
TRBV28	TRBJ1-2	many	NA	CASIAGKPFNYGYTF	TGTGCCAGCATAGCGGGGAAACCCTTTAACTATGGCTACACCTTC
TRBV28	TRBJ1-6	many	NA	CASGARPLHF	TGTGCCAGCGGAGCGAGGCCCCTCCACTTT
TRBV12-3/TRBV12-4	TRBJ1-1	few	TRBD1	CASNGQGNTEAFF	TGTGCCAGCAATGGACAGGGGAACACTGAAGCTTTCTTT
TRBV20-1	TRBJ2-2	few	NA	CSAKTVNTGELFF	TGCAGTGCTAAGACAGTCAACACCGGGGAGCTGTTTTTT
TRBV7-2	TRBJ2-7	many	TRBD2	CASSYAGGGAYEQYF	TGTGCCAGCAGCTATGCCGGGGGAGGGGCCTACGAGCAGTACTTC
TRBV7-8	TRBJ2-5	many	TRBD1	CASSLRTGVQETQYF	TGTGCCAGCAGCCTTCGGACAGGGGTCCAAGAGACCCAGTACTTC
TRBV12-3/TRBV12-4	TRBJ1-5	many	NA	CASSLEGHQPQHF	TGTGCCAGCAGTTTAGAGGGGCATCAGCCCCAGCATTTT
TRBV20-1	TRBJ2-4	few	TRBD2	CSARGARLAGNIQYF	TGCAGTGCTAGGGGGGCCCGACTAGCGGGGAACATTCAGTACTTC
TRBV7-2	TRBJ2-7	many	NA	CASTSSRSEGEQYF	TGTGCCAGCACCTCAAGCCGGTCCGAGGGCGAGCAGTACTTC
TRBV20-1	TRBJ1-3	many	TRBD1	CSAPSEDRGGNTIYF	TGCAGTGCTCCCTCCGAGGACAGGGGTGGAAACACCATATATTTT
TRBV7-2	TRBJ1-2	many	NA	CASTDIWGGGYTF	TGTGCCAGCACCGACATCTGGGGAGGTGGCTACACCTTC
TRBV6-5	TRBJ2-5	NA	NA	CATKGVQETQYF	TGTGCCACTAAAGGGGTCCAAGAGACCCAGTACTTC
TRBV7-2	TRBJ2-7	many	TRBD2	CASQERGGNYEQYF	TGTGCCAGCCAAGAGCGGGGGGGAAACTACGAGCAGTACTTC
TRBV5-1	TRBJ2-1	NA	NA	CASSLARGRGDEQLF	TGCGCCAGCAGCTTGGCCAGGGGCAGGGGGGATGAGCAGCTCTTC
TRBV20-1	TRBJ2-1	many	NA	CSARGGAYNEQFF	TGCAGTGCTAGAGGGGGCGCCTACAATGAGCAGTTCTTC
TRBV7-2	TRBJ2-2	many	NA	CASSFRISGGSGTGELFF	TGTGCCAGCAGCTTTAGAATATCCGGGGGTTCGGGCACCGGGGAGCTGTTTTTT
TRBV20-1	TRBJ1-1	many	NA	CSARDADWGSSNTEAFF	TGCAGTGCTAGAGATGCCGATTGGGGGTCCTCAAACACTGAAGCTTTCTTT
TRBV20-1	TRBJ2-3	many	NA	CSATDRTDTQYF	TGCAGTGCTACGGACAGAACAGATACGCAGTATTTT
TRBV12-3/TRBV12-4	TRBJ1-4	NA	TRBD1	CASSLTGWGEKLFF	TGTGCCAGCAGCCTGACAGGGTGGGGTGAAAAACTGTTTTTT
TRBV14	TRBJ1-4	few	NA	CASSRLQGEKLFF	TGTGCCAGCAGCCGATTACAGGGTGAAAAACTGTTTTTT
TRBV7-2	TRBJ1-1	many	NA	CASSSHNSRDTEAFF	TGTGCCAGCAGCTCCCATAATTCGAGGGACACTGAAGCTTTCTTT
TRBV7-6	TRBJ2-2	few	TRBD1	CASSPRTGASGELFF	TGTGCCAGCAGCCCCCGGACAGGGGCCTCTGGGGAGCTGTTTTTT
TRBV20-1	TRBJ2-7	many	NA	CSARRPGLANYEQYF	TGCAGTGCTCGACGGCCGGGACTGGCGAACTACGAGCAGTACTTC
TRBV5-5	TRBJ2-5	few	NA	CASSLWGFGETQYF	TGTGCCAGCAGCTTGTGGGGTTTCGGGGAGACCCAGTACTTC
TRBV19	TRBJ1-1	many	TRBD1	CASSIDRGLNTEAFF	TGTGCCAGTAGTATCGACAGGGGTCTGAACACTGAAGCTTTCTTT
TRBV30	TRBJ2-1	few	TRBD2	CARGNGLASYNEQFF	TGTGCCAGAGGAAACGGACTAGCGTCATACAATGAGCAGTTCTTC
TRBV11-2	TRBJ2-6	few	NA	CASSSTASGANVLTF	TGTGCCAGCAGCTCGACAGCCTCTGGGGCCAACGTCCTGACTTTC
TRBV7-2	TRBJ2-1	NA	TRBD2	CASSQRGGGSGGEQFF	TGTGCCAGCAGCCAACGGGGGGGCGGGAGCGGGGGTGAGCAGTTCTTC
TRBV20-1	TRBJ1-1	few	NA	CSARGVVTEAFF	TGCAGTGCTAGAGGGGTTGTCACTGAAGCTTTCTTT
TRBV7-2	TRBJ2-2	many	TRBD2	CASSHRGLAAGGATGELFF	TGTGCCAGCAGCCACCGGGGACTAGCGGCAGGGGGGGCCACCGGGGAGCTGTTTTTT
TRBV7-8	TRBJ2-3	many	NA	CASSFSDSTDTQYF	TGTGCCAGCAGCTTCTCGGACAGCACAGATACGCAGTATTTT
TRBV11-3	TRBJ1-2	NA	NA	CASSLGERQGYTF	TGTGCCAGCAGCTTAGGGGAGCGGCAAGGCTACACCTTC
TRBV7-9	TRBJ2-7	NA	NA	CASSKQEGGLGAEQYF	TGTGCCAGCAGCAAACAGGAGGGGGGTTTAGGGGCCGAGCAGTACTTC
TRBV7-2	TRBJ1-1	many	TRBD1	CASSPRQGNTEAFF	TGTGCCAGCAGCCCCCGACAGGGGAACACTGAAGCTTTCTTT
TRBV12-3/TRBV12-4	TRBJ2-7	NA	NA	CASSLGFQSYEQYF	TGTGCCAGCAGTTTAGGTTTCCAGTCCTACGAGCAGTACTTC
TRBV7-2	TRBJ1-2	NA	TRBD1	CASSVTGEINYGYTF	TGTGCCAGCAGCGTGACAGGGGAAATTAACTATGGCTACACCTTC
TRBV28	TRBJ1-5	many	TRBD1	CASSDHRGENQPQHF	TGTGCCAGCAGTGACCACAGGGGAGAAAATCAGCCCCAGCATTTT
TRBV4-1	TRBJ2-2	NA	TRBD2	CASSQGGRALGIGELFF	TGCGCCAGCAGCCAGGGCGGGAGGGCCTTAGGGATCGGGGAGCTGTTTTTT
TRBV18	TRBJ2-7	NA	NA	CASSRGSSAYF	TGTGCCAGCTCGCGAGGGTCTAGCGCGTACTTC
TRBV28	TRBJ2-3	many	TRBD1	CASSLIVRGHTDTQYF	TGTGCCAGCAGTTTAATTGTCAGGGGGCACACAGATACGCAGTATTTT
TRBV5-1	TRBJ2-5	NA	NA	CASSTGRNAPETQYF	TGCGCCAGCAGCACCGGACGGAACGCCCCGGAGACCCAGTACTTC
TRBV6-1	TRBJ1-2	many	NA	CASRDMVPTDGYTF	TGTGCCAGCAGAGATATGGTGCCAACTGATGGCTACACCTTC